These T cell receptor beta chains were read from a single sample in a study of cytomegalovirus exposure and HLA in healthy donors. Some clones are missing from TCRdb's copy, which holds only in-frame ones; the method was immunoSEQ multiplex PCR. The data show about 160,000 clones, with 65% to 90% seen just once and roughly 10% held by the top ten. The material sequenced was PBMCs. The source of these receptors is a man aged 45 to 65 in good health and CMV-seropositive. The CDR3 runs from the conserved cysteine through the conserved F or W. The order of the fields is V gene, clone size, D gene, J gene, CDR3 protein, CDR3 DNA. A D gene is named only where the DNA matches it firmly. A clone size is listed for some rows: how often the clone was seen (once, few, many), or a class if it is expanded.

>TRBV13|-|TRBD2|TRBJ2-3
CASSPTSGRDTQYF
TGTGCCAGCAGCCCGACTAGCGGGAGGGATACGCAGTATTTT
>TRBV9|-|-|TRBJ2-7
CASSVRTVVVNEQYF
TGTGCCAGCAGCGTACGGACAGTTGTGGTGAACGAGCAGTACTTC
>TRBV4-1|-|TRBD2|TRBJ2-4
CASSQPTSGLAKNIQYF
TGCGCCAGCAGCCAACCGACTAGCGGCCTAGCCAAAAACATTCAGTACTTC
>TRBV6-5|-|TRBD2|TRBJ2-5
CASSYGGGVWETQYF
TGTGCCAGCAGTTACGGCGGGGGGGTCTGGGAGACCCAGTACTTC
>TRBV28|-|TRBD1|TRBJ1-6
CASSLLSPGGTSPLHF
TGTGCCAGCAGTTTACTATCCCCAGGGGGGACTTCACCCCTCCACTTT
>TRBV5-1|few|TRBD1|TRBJ2-7
CASSIGQVSSYEQYF
TGCGCCAGCAGCATAGGACAGGTTAGCTCCTACGAGCAGTACTTC
>TRBV19|-|TRBD1|TRBJ1-2
CASSIGDSYGYTF
TGTGCCAGTAGTATAGGGGACAGCTATGGCTACACCTTC
>TRBV7-2|-|-|TRBJ2-5
CASSFPGTRETQYF
TGTGCCAGCAGCTTCCCTGGGACACGAGAGACCCAGTACTTC
>TRBV4-2|-|TRBD2|TRBJ2-7
CASSQGAGVYEQYF
TGTGCCAGCAGCCAAGGAGCGGGAGTCTACGAGCAGTACTTC
>TRBV27|-|TRBD1|TRBJ1-2
CASSLLTGMDRIYGYTF
TGTGCCAGCAGCCTCTTGACAGGGATGGATCGGATCTATGGCTACACCTTC
>TRBV7-9|-|TRBD2|TRBJ2-5
CASSPGRGGGEETQYF
TGTGCCAGCAGCCCCGGGCGGGGCGGGGGGGAAGAGACCCAGTACTTC
>TRBV9|-|-|TRBJ1-2
CASSFTGLSYGYTF
TGTGCCAGCAGCTTCACAGGGTTGAGCTATGGCTACACCTTC